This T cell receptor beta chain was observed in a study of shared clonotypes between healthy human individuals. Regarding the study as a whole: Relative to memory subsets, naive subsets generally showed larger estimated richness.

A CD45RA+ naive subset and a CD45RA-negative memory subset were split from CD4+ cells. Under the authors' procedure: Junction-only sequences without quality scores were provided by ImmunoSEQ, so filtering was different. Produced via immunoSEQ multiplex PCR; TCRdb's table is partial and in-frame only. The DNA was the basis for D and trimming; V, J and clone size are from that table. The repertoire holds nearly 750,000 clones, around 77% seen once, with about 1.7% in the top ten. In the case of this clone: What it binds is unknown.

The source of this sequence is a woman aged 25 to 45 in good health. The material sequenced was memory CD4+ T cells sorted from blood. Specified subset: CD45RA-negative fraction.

CDR3 DNA: TGTGCCAGCAGCCAGCGATTACAGGGGGCGCTGGGCGAGCAGTACTTC. Protein sequence: CASSQRLQGALGEQYF. J is TRBJ2-7 and V is TRBV14; 9 bases are a match to TRBD1. With V trimmed by 3 bases and J by 6 bases, 12 bases remained unmatched. The CDR3 spans 16 residues. Per germline, CDR1 SGHDN and CDR2 FVKESK.